Below are 9 T cell receptor beta chains sequenced from a single sample in a study of cytomegalovirus exposure and HLA in healthy donors. The study ran its PCR with 60 Vbeta and 13 Jbeta primers. Method: immunoSEQ multiplex PCR; TCRdb's copy keeps in-frame clones and lacks some. The sample records roughly 200,000 clones, 80% to 90% being singletons. The source material was PBMCs. Receptor source: a young man in good health and CMV-seronegative.

The chain combines TRBV7-3 with TRBJ1-1; D may be TRBD1 (5 bases). The CDR3 totals 15 residues. V was pared by 1 base and J by 1 base, with 10 bases between. Germline V gene data show CDR1 as SGHTA and CDR2 as FQGTGA. The CDR3 sequence is CASSLNQGGNTEAFF. For the CDR3, the DNA is TGTGCCAGCAGCTTAAACCAGGGAGGGAACACTGAAGCTTTCTTT.

CDR3 nucleotide sequence: TGCGCCAGCAGCATGTTACAGGGTGACTCACCCCTCCACTTT. Translated, it gives CASSMLQGDSPLHF. The V gene is TRBV5-1, the J gene TRBJ1-6; tentatively, D is TRBD1 (6 bases). Germline CDR1 is SGHRS and CDR2 is YFSETQ. The V end was cut by 4 bases, the J end by 10 bases, with 15 bases between. CDR3 length: 14 residues.

The rearrangement links TRBV7-9 to TRBJ2-2; D uncertain. Trimming removed 4 bases from V and 6 bases from J, with 6 bases in between. CDR3 size: 12 residues. The germline CDR1 and CDR2 sequences are SEHNR and FQNEAQ (reference sequence). The CDR3 reads CASSSLPGELFF. In DNA, the CDR3 is TGTGCCAGCAGCTCCCTCCCCGGGGAGCTGTTTTTT.

As DNA, the CDR3 is TGTGCCAGCAGCTCCGCAGGGGGTAACGAGCAGTACTTC. Its translation: CASSSAGGNEQYF. V gene TRBV11-2 combines with J gene TRBJ2-7, with 7 bases aligning to TRBD1. There are 13 residues in the CDR3. V was clipped by 4 bases and J by 5 bases; unmatched bases: 5. Germline V gives CDR1 SGHAT, CDR2 FQNNGV.

The rearrangement links TRBV7-2 to TRBJ1-6; 7 positions match TRBD1. With V trimmed by 5 bases and J by 14 bases, 12 bases remained unmatched. The CDR3 runs 14 residues. Germline CDR1 SGHTA, CDR2 FQGNSA. CDR3 DNA: TGTGCCAGCAGCACGGGACAGCCGGGGATAACCCTCCACTTT. This translates into CASSTGQPGITLHF.

The CDR3 DNA reads as TGTGCCAGCACCGCCCCAGGGGCACCCTCTGGGGCCAACGTCCTGACTTTC. Residues: CASTAPGAPSGANVLTF. The chain has TRBV28 and TRBJ2-6, with D perhaps TRBD1 (6 bases). The germline V and J ends were trimmed by 7 bases and 0 bases, with 16 bases remaining between them. Germline lookup yields CDR1 MDHEN and CDR2 SYDVKM. There are 17 residues in the CDR3.

The rearrangement joins TRBV27 to TRBJ2-2; D is ambiguous. CDR1 and CDR2 from the germline V gene are MNHEY and SMNVEV (reference sequence). With 2 bases removed from V and 3 bases from J, the gap between germline ends came to 10 bases. This CDR3 is built from 15 residues. The CDR3 DNA is TGTGCCAGCAGTTTAGGGCAAGGCTACACCGGGGAGCTGTTTTTT. As protein: CASSLGQGYTGELFF.

This clone was observed a few times. CDR3 bases: TGTGCCAGCAGTAACTATGACGGCGACTATGGCTACACCTTC. Its translation is CASSNYDGDYGYTF. The gene calls are TRBV27 and TRBJ1-2, with D uncertain. Deletions cut 5 bases from V and 3 bases from J, with 13 bases between. Germline CDR1 is MNHEY and CDR2 is SMNVEV (reference sequence). This CDR3 is 14 amino acids long.

V and J are TRBV5-4 and TRBJ1-4; the D is unclear. With 2 bases removed from V and 6 bases from J, the gap between germline ends came to 11 bases. This CDR3 region has 14 residues. Germline loops: CDR1 SGHNT, CDR2 YYREEE (reference sequence). The chain's CDR3 is CASSLRGDDEKLFF. CDR3 nucleotide sequence: TGTGCCAGCAGCTTACGGGGAGACGATGAAAAACTGTTTTTT. Combining the CDR3 with reference TRBV5-4 and TRBJ1-4 gives the whole variable domain ETGVTQSPTHLIKTRGQQVTLRCSSQSGHNTVSWYQQALGQGPQFIFQYYREEENGRGNFPPRFSGLQFPNYSSELNVNALELDDSALYLCASSLRGDDEKLFFGSGTQLSVL.